Listed below are T cell receptor beta chains from one sample, sequenced in a study of T cells after posttransplantation cyclophosphamide. Some clones are missing from TCRdb's copy, which holds only in-frame ones; the method was immunoSEQ multiplex PCR. The specimen has fewer than 12,000 clones, none found just once. The sequenced sample was PBMCs, obtained after allogeneic stem cell transplant with posttransplant cyclophosphamide. The receptors were sampled from a female patient in her thirties or forties who received an allogeneic stem cell transplant from a related donor, was CMV-positive, and had no GVHD. Some T cells could come from the graft donor. Each CDR3 is given with its conserved first and last residue. Each record gives: J gene, V gene, clone size, D gene, CDR3 protein, CDR3 DNA. D genes are given only for firm matches. A clone size is listed for some rows: how often the clone was seen (once, few, many), or a class if it is expanded.

TRBJ2-6	TRBV14	many	.	CASSHRVFSGANVLTF	TGTGCCAGCAGCCACAGGGTATTCTCTGGGGCCAACGTCCTGACTTTC
TRBJ1-1	TRBV28	many	TRBD1	CASSTGGLGNTEAFF	TGTGCCAGCAGTACAGGGGGCTTGGGGAACACTGAAGCTTTCTTT
TRBJ2-7	TRBV11-2	many	.	CASSPPLGGYYEQYF	TGTGCCAGCAGCCCCCCCCTGGGCGGGTACTACGAGCAGTACTTC
TRBJ1-2	TRBV6-1	many	.	CASKKGGLSGYTF	TGTGCCAGCAAAAAGGGGGGGCTGAGCGGCTACACCTTC
TRBJ2-3	TRBV28	many	.	CASSVTGLRGQYF	TGTGCCAGCAGTGTAACGGGACTTCGTGGGCAGTATTTT
TRBJ2-7	TRBV29-1	many	.	CSVGPGSHEQYF	TGCAGCGTTGGGCCGGGGAGCCACGAGCAGTACTTC
TRBJ2-7	TRBV18	many	TRBD1	CASSPLAGTGGDEQYF	TGTGCCAGCTCACCACTAGCAGGGACAGGGGGCGACGAGCAGTACTTC
TRBJ2-5	TRBV5-5	few	.	CASSLGGFSGQETQYF	TGTGCCAGCAGCCTGGGTGGGTTCTCCGGGCAAGAGACCCAGTACTTC
TRBJ1-1	TRBV29-1	many	.	CSVAMGGTEAFF	TGCAGCGTTGCCATGGGGGGCACTGAAGCTTTCTTT
TRBJ1-4	TRBV7-9	many	.	CASSLQTTNEKLFF	TGTGCCAGCAGCTTACAGACAACTAATGAAAAACTGTTTTTT
TRBJ2-3	TRBV2	many	.	CASSQLASTDTQYF	TGTGCCAGCAGTCAACTAGCCAGCACAGATACGCAGTATTTT
TRBJ2-1	TRBV7-9	many	TRBD2	CASSSLATNEQFF	TGTGCCAGCAGCTCACTAGCGACTAATGAGCAGTTCTTC
TRBJ2-5	TRBV5-1	many	TRBD2	CASSSRLAEETQYF	TGCGCCAGCAGCTCGCGACTAGCGGAAGAGACCCAGTACTTC
TRBJ2-7	TRBV10-2	many	.	CASSAVGLSSYEQYF	TGCGCCAGCAGTGCTGTCGGGTTGAGCTCCTACGAGCAGTACTTC
TRBJ1-5	TRBV5-1	many	TRBD1	CASSLTGGRQPQHF	TGCGCCAGCAGCCTGACAGGGGGCCGTCAGCCCCAGCATTTT
TRBJ2-5	TRBV5-1	many	.	CASSFPQETQYF	TGCGCCAGCAGCTTCCCTCAAGAGACCCAGTACTTC
TRBJ2-3	TRBV7-3	medium-sized	TRBD2	CASSLWGGGTDTQYF	TGTGCCAGCAGCTTGTGGGGGGGTGGGACAGATACGCAGTATTTT
TRBJ1-4	TRBV18	many	.	CASSPLAETGEKLFF	TGTGCCAGCTCCCCATTGGCGGAGACCGGGGAAAAACTGTTTTTT
TRBJ2-7	TRBV7-6	many	.	CASRSNGVGIGSYEQYF	TGTGCCAGCAGATCAAACGGGGTTGGCATCGGATCCTACGAGCAGTACTTC
TRBJ2-3	TRBV9	.	.	CASSARDWPRTDTQYF	TGTGCCAGCAGCGCCCGGGACTGGCCCCGCACAGATACGCAGTATTTT
TRBJ2-7	TRBV9	medium-sized	.	CASSVEGRGTYEQYF	TGTGCCAGCAGCGTAGAAGGCAGGGGAACCTACGAGCAGTACTTC